This TCR beta chain was found in a study of T cell changes during pregnancy in multiple sclerosis. Assay: immunoSEQ multiplex PCR; the TCRdb copy retains only in-frame clones and omits some. The sample shows about 42,000 clones, around four fifths of them seen only once. Germline CDR1 is MGHRA and CDR2 is YSYEKL. The CDR3 extends over 17 amino acids. V shed 3 bases and J shed 5 bases, with 23 bases lying between them. The TCR originated in a female donor with multiple sclerosis, enrolled in a pregnancy study. The gene calls are TRBV4-1 and TRBJ2-7; possible D gene TRBD2, 6 bases. This specimen was CD4+ T cells from peripheral blood mononuclear cells, taken before pregnancy. Here the CDR3 DNA reads TGCGCCAGCAGCCATCCTAACGGCCGGGGGAAGGACCACGAGCAGTACTTC. The encoded protein is CASSHPNGRGKDHEQYF.